This TCR beta chain was retrieved from a study of multiple sclerosis patients with progressive multifocal leukoencephalopathy. This sample's time point: time of PML onset. Per the germline V gene, CDR1 is GTSNPN and CDR2 is SVGIG (reference sequence). This CDR3 has 12 amino acids. Unmatched junction bases numbered 8, after V lost 4 bases and J lost 11 bases. Study-level results: No common TRBV or TRBJ usage or pairing appeared at PML. Whether JC virus or general immunocompromise explains the findings remained unclear.

Synthetic inline TR CDR3 controls covering all V-J pairings were spiked into each PCR. Profiling relied on immunoSEQ multiplex PCR, and the TCRdb table lists in-frame clones only, not all of them. The table has about 31,000 clones, around 85% seen once. Note on this clone: Its antigen is undetermined.

The rearrangement joins TRBV30 to TRBJ2-7; 10 bases line up with TRBD1. The TCR originated in a woman younger than 45 with progressive multifocal leukoencephalopathy. Specimen: PBMCs, collected from a patient treated with natalizumab. The CDR3 here is CAWNLGQGEKYF. DNA of the CDR3: TGTGCCTGGAACCTCGGACAGGGGGAAAAGTACTTC.